This TCR beta chain is from a study of T cells in localized non-small cell lung cancer. Study observations and caveats: Higher T cell density in the blood was associated with longer overall survival, whereas higher adjacent-lung clonality associated with shorter survival. The highest T cell clonality was in uninvolved adjacent lung, above tumor.

Sequencing used immunoSEQ multiplex PCR; TCRdb keeps in-frame clones, though not all of them. In the table there are some 38,000 clones, about nine tenths of which are singletons. Concerning this clone: Its cognate antigen is unknown.

The CDR3 is made up of 13 amino acids. Germline values: CDR1 ENHRY, CDR2 SYGVKD. V lost 5 bases to trimming and J lost 5 bases, with 12 bases between them. The chain recombines TRBV10-3 with TRBJ2-5, with D unresolved. The sample was peripheral blood mononuclear cells, taken before any cancer treatment. This clonotype originated in a male donor at least 60 years old with stage II lung adenocarcinoma. CDR3 residues: CAISFDLGETQYF. In DNA form, the CDR3 reads TGTGCCATCAGTTTCGATTTGGGGGAGACCCAGTACTTC.